The clone carrying this T cell receptor beta chain showed up many times. The antigen is undetermined. The data belong to a study of T-cell memory formation after mild COVID-19. For the study at large: TCR clusters were mostly confined to one donor each. Findings and caveats of the study: Mainly CM and EM harbored the contracting CD4+ clones; mainly EMRA harbored the CD8+ ones.

TCRdb used MiXCR to reprocess the 5' RACE reads, holding one entry per CDR3 protein. The sample records over 120,000 distinct CDR3 sequences, 6% to 6.5% being singletons. The CDR3 is 14 residues long. Looked up from germline, CDR1 is WSHSY and CDR2 is SAAADI. V lost 9 bases and J lost 2, with 14 bases in between. V and J are TRBV10-2 and TRBJ2-1, with TRBD2 as a possible D gene (6 bases). This TCR derives from an adult woman who had mild COVID-19 (a few samples of this study predate the infection). Cell type and time point are not known. Sample: PBMCs or a T cell subset sorted from them (not recorded which). The CDR3 region has the DNA TGCGCCAGTCGTTTCACGGGGGCCTACAATGAGCAGTTCTTC. This translates into CASRFTGAYNEQFF.